The clone carrying this TCR beta chain came up a few times. This specimen comes from a study of early T cells in non-severe SARS-CoV-2 infection. TCRdb fed the 5' RACE reads into MiXCR, producing one record per CDR3 protein. The sample carries about 80,000 distinct CDR3 sequences, about 5% recorded once. V lost 10 bases to trimming and J lost 5 bases, with 18 bases between them. The CDR3 is 13 residues long. Germline CDR1 reads LNHDA; CDR2 reads SQIVND (reference sequence). The receptor was derived from an adult who was a healthcare worker with PCR-confirmed SARS-CoV-2 infection or an uninfected control (not recorded which). This chain links TRBV19 with TRBJ2-7, with D possibly being TRBD1 or TRBD2 (5 bases each). The starting material was whole blood, obtained at baseline. CDR3: CATSGTPSHEQYF. The CDR3 DNA reads TGTGCCACCTCGGGGACCCCTAGTCACGAGCAGTACTTC.